This T cell receptor beta chain is from a study of shared clonotypes between healthy human individuals. Notes on the study in general: It was anticipated that sequencing depth would influence how many clonotypes donors shared.

The CDR3 spans 16 residues. Germline loops: CDR1 MNHEY, CDR2 SMNVEV (reference sequence). V lost 2 bases to trimming and J lost 1 base, with 14 bases between them. Subsets obtained from CD4+ cells comprised CD45RA+ naive and CD45RA-negative memory cells. On this clone: The antigen is undetermined.

Only in-frame clones appear in the TCRdb table, and some are missing; sequencing was by immunoSEQ multiplex PCR. The table records approximately 2,300,000 clones, approximately 90% of them present only once. Source material: naive CD4+ T cells from PBMCs. Specified subset: CD45RA+ positively selected. The J gene is TRBJ1-1, the V gene TRBV27; D may be TRBD1 (6 bases). The clonotype comes from a man aged 18 to 29 in good health. Some clones in this sample may be carry-over from other donors' samples. CDR3 nucleotide sequence: TGTGCCAGCAGTTTAAACCGGGACACCTCGAACACTGAAGCTTTCTTT. Protein sequence: CASSLNRDTSNTEAFF.